This T cell receptor (beta chain) came from a study of Ad26.COV2.S vaccination and SARS-CoV-2 variants. Indicated treatment: some 20 received Ad26.COV2.S at low or high dose, single or two shots; roughly 5 received placebo; per-sample allocation not given. At day 63 after the first vaccine or placebo injection, samples were drawn. This CDR3 is 19 amino acids long. Trimming shortened V by 5 bases and J by 2 bases, and 27 bases separated the two germline ends. Per germline, CDR1 SGHAT and CDR2 FQNNGV. Method: immunoSEQ multiplex PCR; TCRdb's copy keeps in-frame clones and lacks some. The sample contains about 370,000 clones, 89% of which appear only once.

Sequenced material: peripheral blood, taken in a trial of Ad26.COV2.S vaccine versus placebo. The TCR comes from a person aged 18-60 years who received the Ad26.COV2.S COVID-19 vaccine or a placebo. The genes are TRBV11-2 and TRBJ1-2; D is possibly TRBD1 (5 bases). CDR3 region: CASSPIKRTGTAENYGYTF. The CDR3 DNA follows: TGTGCCAGCAGCCCCATTAAAAGGACCGGGACGGCTGAAAACTATGGCTACACCTTC.